One sample yielded the 12 T cell receptor beta chains listed below, sequenced in a study of glioma-infiltrating T cells. TCR alpha and beta CDR3 regions were amplified from RNA using iRepertoire nested multiplex PCR. TCRdb reanalysed the multiplex PCR reads using MiXCR and keeps one entry per CDR3 protein. The sample carries some 110,000 distinct CDR3 sequences, around 23% recorded once. Source material: glioma tissue, nonneoplastic brain tissue, or PBMCs (not recorded which). The receptors come from a human donor with low-grade glioma or glioblastoma, undergoing nonglioma brain surgery, or in good health (not recorded which).

This chain uses TRBV30 with TRBJ2-1; D ambiguous. Looked up from germline, CDR1 is GTSNPN and CDR2 is SVGIG (reference sequence). This CDR3 comprises 14 residues. V was trimmed by 2 bases and J by 5 bases, leaving 13 bases between them. In DNA, the CDR3 is TGTGCCTGGAGTCGTTTGTTGGCCAACAATGAGCAGTTCTTC. Amino acid sequence: CAWSRLLANNEQFF.

This clonotype showed up just a few times. This sequence joins TRBV5-1 and TRBJ2-1; D tentatively reads TRBD1 or TRBD2 (6 bases each). V lost 6 bases to trimming and J lost 8 bases, with 15 bases between them. The CDR3 loop spans 13 amino acids. The germline V gene has CDR1 SGHRS and CDR2 YFSETQ. This chain's CDR3 is CASTIGGKDEQFF. Written as DNA, the CDR3 is TGCGCCAGCACCATAGGGGGGAAAGATGAGCAGTTCTTC.

On this clonotype: This could be a read error, since a much larger clone is one nucleotide away. V usage is TRBV28 and J usage is TRBJ1-5, with D unresolved. Germline V CDR1 and CDR2: MDHEN, SYDVKM. The CDR3 totals 12 residues. The CDR3 DNA reads TGTGCGTGGAGTAGGTTAAGTCAGCCCCAGCATTTT. It specifies CAWSRLSQPQHF.

This clonotype showed up just a few times. A much larger clone differs from this one at a single base, so this may be a read error. The V and J genes are TRBV15 and TRBJ2-1, with 8 bases fitting TRBD2. The CDR3 covers 14 residues. The germline gives CDR1 LNHNV, CDR2 YYDKDF (reference sequence). CDR3 bases: TGTGCCACCCAACTAGCGGAAACCTACAATGGGCAGTTCTTC. Protein sequence: CATQLAETYNGQFF.

This clonotype was counted at least ten times. The chain links TRBV3-1 to TRBJ2-1, with TRBD2 identical over 8 bases. The CDR3 is 13 residues long. V trimming: 4 bases; J trimming: 10 bases; junction bases outside the gene matches: 6. Per germline, CDR1 LGHDT and CDR2 YNNKEL (reference sequence). CDR3 sequence reads: CASSPSGRNEQFF. In DNA, the CDR3 is TGTGCCAGCAGCCCCAGCGGGAGAAACGAGCAGTTCTTC.

This clonotype came up many times. This may stem from a read error, because a much larger clone lies one nucleotide away. The chain recombines TRBV20-1 with TRBJ1-5, with no clear D. Trimming took 7 bases from V and 5 from J, leaving 24 bases between them. The germline V gene has CDR1 DFQATT and CDR2 SNEGSKA (reference sequence). CDR3 size: 16 residues. The CDR3 DNA reads as TGCAGTGACATAGGGCAGATTAAGACAAAGGATCAGCCCCAGCATTTT. Its protein is CSDIGQIKTKDQPQHF.

Ten or more counts support this clonotype. This chain links TRBV6-1 with TRBJ2-1; 7 bases are a match to TRBD1. Germline CDR1 and CDR2: MNHNS and SASEGT. This CDR3 region has 15 residues. Trimming removed 6 bases from V and 0 bases from J; junction bases left unmatched: 5. The CDR3 nucleotides are TGTGCCAGCAGGCCGGGACAGTTCTCCTACAATGAGCAGTTCTTC. It codes for CASRPGQFSYNEQFF.

This clonotype was counted at least ten times. The chain combines TRBV3-1 with TRBJ2-3, with unresolved D. CDR3 length: 13 residues. The V end was cut by 1 base, the J end by 6 bases, with 8 bases between. Germline V gene lookup returns CDR1 LGHDT and CDR2 YNNKEL (reference sequence). The CDR3 region is CASSQVPLDTQYF. Here the CDR3 DNA reads TGTGCCAGCAGCCAAGTACCGCTCGATACGCAGTATTTT.

The chain uses TRBV11-1 and TRBJ2-7; D might be TRBD1 (5 bases). Germline CDR1 reads SGHAT; CDR2 reads FQDESV (reference sequence). Trimming cost V 1 base and J 7 bases, with 14 bases left between them. The CDR3 is 14 amino acids. CDR3 nucleotide sequence: TGTGCCAGCAGCTTAGGGGGCTGGGCTCGGGAGCAGTACTTC. It yields the protein CASSLGGWAREQYF.

In this sample, this clonotype turned up many times. This chain connects TRBV28 to TRBJ2-7, with D maybe TRBD2 (5 bases). With 8 bases removed from V and 2 bases from J, the gap between germline ends came to 16 bases. This CDR3 is 14 amino acids long. Germline CDR1 reads MDHEN; CDR2 reads SYDVKM. The CDR3 reads CASATLLVPYEQYF. DNA for the CDR3: TGTGCCAGCGCCACCTTACTAGTGCCCTACGAGCAGTACTTC.

This rearrangement joins TRBV5-1 to TRBJ1-1; D remains unclear. Trimming stripped 0 bases from V and 8 bases from J, with 14 bases between. The CDR3 sequence is 14 residues long. CDR1 and CDR2 (germline): SGHRS, YFSETQ. The CDR3 nucleotides are TGCGCCAGCAGCTTGGCCCAGACTACCCCCGAAGCTTTCTTT. Translated: CASSLAQTTPEAFF.

In this sample, this clonotype turned up many times. This rearrangement joins TRBV6-1 to TRBJ2-7; tentative D call: TRBD1 (5 bases). Trimming removed 7 bases from V and 7 bases from J, with 20 bases in between. The germline CDR1 and CDR2 sequences are MNHNS and SASEGT. This CDR3 has 14 amino acids. The CDR3 region has the DNA TGTGCCAGCACCGTCGGCAGGGATCGCACGGAGCAGTACTTC. Protein product: CASTVGRDRTEQYF.